This T cell receptor beta chain is from a study of OX40 agonist ivuxolimab in advanced cancers. The method was immunoSEQ multiplex PCR; TCRdb's version includes in-frame clones alone and lacks a portion of them. The top ten clones hold roughly 2.4% of a sample with about 67,000 clones, approximately 90% of them seen once. CDR1 and CDR2 from the germline V gene are KGHSH and LQKENI. V was clipped by 0 bases and J by 3 bases; unmatched bases: 0. The CDR3 has 17 amino acids. The sequence was collected from an adult with an advanced solid tumor such as melanoma, head and neck, liver or kidney cancer. The rearrangement uses TRBV18 and TRBJ2-1, with 15 bases aligning to TRBD2. Material: CD4+ or CD8+ T cells sorted from blood, obtained in a trial of the OX40 agonist ivuxolimab. This CDR3 reads CASSPPGLAGGYNEQFF. DNA for the CDR3: TGTGCCAGCTCACCACCGGGACTAGCGGGGGGCTACAATGAGCAGTTCTTC.